These 32 T cell receptor beta chains share one sample of origin, sequenced in a study of cytomegalovirus exposure and HLA in healthy donors. Vbeta (60) and Jbeta (13) primers were used in the PCR. The protocol was immunoSEQ multiplex PCR, while the TCRdb copy is restricted to in-frame clones and leaves out a portion. This sample lists about 130,000 clones; its ten largest clones have over 1.5%. The sample was PBMCs. The receptors stem from a man in his late teens or twenties in good health and CMV-seronegative.

The V call is TRBV6-1, the J call TRBJ1-4, with 9 bases that match TRBD1. Germline values: CDR1 MNHNS, CDR2 SASEGT. J was trimmed by 8 bases and V by 1 base; bases with no gene match: 5. The CDR3 runs 15 residues. The CDR3 here is CASSEERTGEEKLFF. CDR3 nucleotide sequence: TGTGCCAGCAGTGAAGAAAGGACAGGGGAAGAAAAACTGTTTTTT.

CDR3 protein: CASSYGTLYNETQYF. CDR3 DNA: TGTGCCAGCAGTTACGGGACTCTATACAACGAGACCCAGTACTTC. The chain employs TRBV28 and TRBJ2-5; D perhaps matches TRBD2 (6 bases). Trimming took off 4 bases at V and 5 bases at J, with 17 bases between the two ends. Germline CDR1 and CDR2: MDHEN and SYDVKM. CDR3 length: 15 residues. The complete variable domain, with remaining parts taken from reference TRBV28 and TRBJ2-5, reads DVKVTQSSRYLVKRTGEKVFLECVQDMDHENMFWYRQDPGLGLRLIYFSYDVKMKEKGDIPEGYSVSREKKERFSLILESASTNQTSMYLCASSYGTLYNETQYFGPGTRLLVL.

The chain combines TRBV11-3 with TRBJ1-1, with D possibly TRBD1 on 5 matching bases. There are 13 residues in the CDR3. V lost 3 bases, J lost 7 bases, and 12 bases lay in between. Germline V gene lookup returns CDR1 SGHNT and CDR2 YENEEA. The CDR3 nucleotides read TGTGCCAGCAGCTTGGGGGGACGGGTTGAAGCTTTCTTT. Amino acids: CASSLGGRVEAFF.

The chain has TRBV5-1 and TRBJ2-7; 7 nucleotides agree with TRBD1. V shed 0 bases and J 5 bases; nucleotides not matched to a gene: 8. Germline assignment: CDR1 SGHRS and CDR2 YFSETQ. The CDR3 runs to 15 residues. CDR3: CASSLALTGADEQYF. The CDR3 DNA is TGCGCCAGCAGCTTGGCACTTACAGGGGCGGACGAGCAGTACTTC. The whole variable domain, remainder taken from reference TRBV5-1 and TRBJ2-7, is KAGVTQTPRYLIKTRGQQVTLSCSPISGHRSVSWYQQTPGQGLQFLFEYFSETQRNKGNFPGRFSGRQFSNSRSEMNVSTLELGDSALYLCASSLALTGADEQYFGPGTRLTVT.

The chain employs TRBV27 and TRBJ1-2, with D tentatively TRBD1 (5 bases). Trimming took off 5 bases at V and 5 bases at J, with 9 bases between the two ends. Germline CDR1 MNHEY, CDR2 SMNVEV (reference sequence). This CDR3 is built from 12 residues. The CDR3 region has the DNA TGTGCCAGCAGTCAGGCAGGGTATGGCTACACCTTC. Translation: CASSQAGYGYTF.

The chain couples TRBV20-1 to TRBJ2-7, with a weak D call TRBD2 (6 bases). From germline, CDR1 is DFQATT and CDR2 SNEGSKA (reference sequence). CDR3 length: 11 amino acids. The V gene lost 7 bases and the J gene lost 3 bases, with 10 bases spanning the gap. Here the CDR3 DNA reads TGCAGTGGACTAGGCCACTACGAGCAGTACTTC. Translation: CSGLGHYEQYF.

This chain joins TRBV27 and TRBJ2-3, with TRBD2 matching 9 bases. CDR1 and CDR2 from the germline V gene are MNHEY and SMNVEV (reference sequence). Losses at the gene ends were 4 bases for V and 3 bases for J; bases not matched to a gene: 11. The CDR3 is made up of 17 amino acids. The CDR3 nucleotides read TGTGCCAGCAGTTCAATGGCCGGGACTAGCCTTACAGATACGCAGTATTTT. It yields the protein CASSSMAGTSLTDTQYF.

The chain links TRBV4-3 to TRBJ2-2, with 8 nucleotides matching TRBD1. Germline assignment: CDR1 LGHNA and CDR2 YSLEER. The CDR3 length is 16 residues. After removal of 4 bases from V and 0 bases from J, the junction contained 4 bases not matched to a gene. In DNA form, the CDR3 reads TGCGCCAGCAGCCCCGGGGACAGGACGAACACCGGGGAGCTGTTTTTT. This codes for CASSPGDRTNTGELFF.

CDR3 in amino acids: CASSYPGRGVGNEQFF. CDR3 coding DNA: TGTGCCAGCAGTTACCCGGGGCGGGGAGTAGGCAATGAGCAGTTCTTC. The chain joins TRBV6-6 to TRBJ2-1; a possible D gene is TRBD2 (6 bases). The CDR3 contains 16 residues. CDR1 and CDR2 (germline): MNHNY, SVGAGI (reference sequence). Trimming stripped 2 bases from V and 6 bases from J, with 17 bases between.

The rearrangement links TRBV7-2 to TRBJ1-5; tentatively, D is TRBD1 (6 bases). V was cut by 5 bases and J by 2 bases, with 16 bases left in between. The CDR3 length is 16 residues. Germline V CDR1 and CDR2: SGHTA, FQGNSA. DNA of the CDR3: TGTGCCAGCAGCCCGGAGTTAGGACAGCGCAATCAGCCCCAGCATTTT. Translation: CASSPELGQRNQPQHF.

CDR3 region: CASSQGLAGADTQYF. DNA for the CDR3: TGCGCCAGCAGCCAGGGACTAGCGGGGGCAGATACGCAGTATTTT. The rearrangement links TRBV4-3 to TRBJ2-3, with 14 bases that match TRBD2. CDR3 length: 15 residues. Germline loops: CDR1 LGHNA, CDR2 YSLEER. With 3 bases clipped from V and 4 bases from J, the junction kept 0 bases outside the gene matches.

The rearrangement links TRBV7-8 to TRBJ2-2; TRBD2 matches at 7 bases. CDR1 is SGHVS and CDR2 is FQNEAQ in the germline V gene. The V and J ends lost 5 bases and 3 bases, in that order; junction bases with no gene match: 12. The CDR3 length is 17 residues. The CDR3 protein is CASSPGMRGKDTGELFF. CDR3 in DNA: TGTGCCAGCAGCCCCGGAATGCGGGGGAAGGACACCGGGGAGCTGTTTTTT.

The rearrangement uses TRBV15 and TRBJ2-3, with D possibly matching TRBD1 (5 bases). Deletions cut 2 bases from V and 6 bases from J, with 9 bases between. The CDR3 runs 13 residues. The V gene's germline CDR1 is LNHNV and CDR2 YYDKDF (reference sequence). The CDR3 spells CATSRSPGDTQYF. DNA of the CDR3: TGTGCCACCAGCAGATCCCCAGGGGATACGCAGTATTTT.

CDR3 amino acids: CASSSGGTEYGYTF. The CDR3 nucleotides are TGTGCCAGCAGTTCGGGCGGGACGGAGTATGGCTACACCTTC. This sequence joins TRBV27 and TRBJ1-2; possible D gene TRBD1, 5 bases. V lost 4 bases and J lost 5, with 14 bases in between. The germline V gene encodes CDR1 MNHEY and CDR2 SMNVEV (reference sequence). This CDR3 is 14 amino acids long.

This chain connects TRBV5-1 to TRBJ2-4, with D possibly TRBD1 on 5 matching bases. CDR1 is SGHRS and CDR2 is YFSETQ in the germline V gene. The CDR3 consists of 15 residues. Trimming cost V 2 bases and J 4 bases, with 13 bases left between them. The DNA of the CDR3 is TGCGCCAGCAGCTTATCCGAGACAGAAAAAAACATTCAGTACTTC. Translated, it gives CASSLSETEKNIQYF.

The J gene is TRBJ2-7, the V gene TRBV15; 7 bases line up with TRBD2. Germline V lookup: CDR1 LNHNV, CDR2 YYDKDF (reference sequence). CDR3 length: 15 residues. The ends lost 1 base at V and 5 bases at J; junction bases unmatched: 8. CDR3 in DNA: TGTGCCACCAGCAGAGTTCTTGCGGGGGTGGACGAGCAGTACTTC. Translated, it gives CATSRVLAGVDEQYF.

The chain couples TRBV10-2 to TRBJ2-5; D is ambiguous. V dropped 4 bases and J dropped 9 bases, with 9 bases sitting between them. CDR3 length equals 11 residues. Germline values: CDR1 WSHSY, CDR2 SAAADI. CDR3 sequence reads: CASSVPPAQYF. CDR3 nucleotides: TGCGCCAGCAGTGTTCCCCCGGCCCAGTACTTC.

V is TRBV29-1 and J is TRBJ2-5; D call uncertain. Germline values: CDR1 SQVTM, CDR2 ANQGSEA. With 4 bases removed from V and 0 bases from J, the gap between germline ends came to 9 bases. The CDR3 covers 13 residues. Here the CDR3 reads CSVGNAYQETQYF. The CDR3 bases are TGCAGCGTTGGCAATGCGTACCAAGAGACCCAGTACTTC.

The chain combines TRBV6-5 with TRBJ2-7; 7 nucleotides line up with TRBD1. The germline gives CDR1 MNHEY, CDR2 SVGAGI. The CDR3 contains 14 residues. Trimming at V came to 6 bases and at J to 2 bases, leaving 7 bases not matched to a gene. CDR3 DNA sequence: TGTGCCAGCAGCAACCAGGGGGTCCCCTACGAGCAGTACTTC. Its translation: CASSNQGVPYEQYF.

V gene TRBV9 combines with J gene TRBJ1-1; no firm D call. There are 14 residues in the CDR3. V lost 0 bases and J lost 1, with 7 bases in between. CDR1 is SGDLS and CDR2 is YYNGEE in the germline V gene. CDR3 sequence: CASSVGSGNTEAFF. The DNA for the CDR3 is TGTGCCAGCAGCGTAGGTAGCGGGAACACTGAAGCTTTCTTT. The entire variable domain, with the rest obtained from reference TRBV9 and TRBJ1-1, is as follows: DSGVTQTPKHLITATGQRVTLRCSPRSGDLSVYWYQQSLDQGLQFLIQYYNGEERAKGNILERFSAQQFPDLHSELNLSSLELGDSALYFCASSVGSGNTEAFFGQGTRLTVV.

The rearrangement uses TRBV6-6 and TRBJ2-2; 7 bases match TRBD1. CDR1 and CDR2 from the germline V gene are MNHNY and SVGAGI (reference sequence). The CDR3 length is 15 residues. The V and J ends lost 6 bases and 4 bases, in that order; junction bases with no gene match: 8. The CDR3, as DNA: TGTGCCAGCAGCCTACTGACAGGGATCACCGGGGAGCTGTTTTTT. This gives the protein CASSLLTGITGELFF.

This rearrangement joins TRBV7-9 to TRBJ2-7; perhaps TRBD1 as D (6 bases). Trimming removed 4 bases at V and 2 bases at J, with 15 bases between. In germline, CDR1 is SEHNR, CDR2 FQNEAQ (reference sequence). The CDR3 covers 15 residues. The CDR3 is CASSYDRMWTYEQYF. Written as DNA, the CDR3 is TGTGCCAGCAGCTATGACAGGATGTGGACCTACGAGCAGTACTTC.

The chain has TRBV6-6 and TRBJ1-1; no clear D gene. The CDR3 runs to 15 residues. The V gene's germline CDR1 is MNHNY and CDR2 SVGAGI (reference sequence). V was pared by 2 bases and J by 0 bases, with 10 bases between. In nucleotides, the CDR3 is TGTGCCAGCAGTTACAATAGTCCTTTGAACACTGAAGCTTTCTTT. Translation gives CASSYNSPLNTEAFF.

The DNA of the CDR3 is TGTGCCAGCAACTCCCCGGACAGGCCTAACACCGGGGAGCTGTTTTTT. This translates into CASNSPDRPNTGELFF. V usage is TRBV9 and J usage is TRBJ2-2, with 7 bases fitting TRBD1. J lost 2 bases, V lost 6 bases, and 10 bases had no gene match. CDR1 and CDR2 (germline): SGDLS, YYNGEE. The CDR3 is 16 amino acids.

The chain recombines TRBV28 with TRBJ1-1, with 9 bases that match TRBD1. Germline CDR1 reads MDHEN; CDR2 reads SYDVKM. Losses at the gene ends were 3 bases for V and 4 bases for J; bases not matched to a gene: 6. CDR3 length: 15 residues. This CDR3 is CASSLSDRGFTEAFF. CDR3 nucleotides: TGTGCCAGCAGTTTGTCGGACAGGGGTTTCACTGAAGCTTTCTTT.

In DNA form, the CDR3 reads TGTGCCAGCAGCTTGGTCCTCGCCGGGGAGCTGTTTTTT. It encodes CASSLVLAGELFF. The chain is built from TRBV5-4 and TRBJ2-2, with D uncertain. From germline, CDR1 is SGHNT and CDR2 YYREEE (reference sequence). Trimming took off 0 bases at V and 6 bases at J, with 6 bases between the two ends. The CDR3 contains 13 residues.

The V and J genes are TRBV5-1 and TRBJ1-1; 8 bases match TRBD1. The CDR3 contains 16 residues. The V and J ends lost 4 bases and 11 bases, in that order; junction bases with no gene match: 19. Germline CDR1 reads SGHRS; CDR2 reads YFSETQ. The CDR3 protein is CASSVTYRQGQDGAFF. The CDR3, as DNA: TGCGCCAGCAGCGTAACATACCGACAGGGGCAAGATGGCGCTTTCTTT.

On this clone itself: The same CDR3 also results from other DNA sequences found in this sample. The rearrangement uses TRBV6-5 and TRBJ1-6, with D possibly matching TRBD1 (5 bases). The V end lost 5 bases, the J end lost 11 bases, and 13 bases lay between the germline ends. The germline V gene encodes CDR1 MNHEY and CDR2 SVGAGI. The CDR3 consists of 13 residues. The CDR3 sequence is CASSPGQGPPLHF. The DNA for the CDR3 is TGTGCCAGCAGTCCCGGGCAGGGTCCACCCCTCCACTTT.

The chain employs TRBV6-6 and TRBJ1-4; perhaps TRBD1 as D (5 bases). Trimming took off 7 bases at V and 5 bases at J, with 17 bases between the two ends. Germline assignment: CDR1 MNHNY and CDR2 SVGAGI (reference sequence). CDR3 length: 15 amino acids. The CDR3 is CASKIAGDFNEKLFF. The DNA for the CDR3 is TGTGCCAGCAAAATCGCGGGGGACTTCAATGAAAAACTGTTTTTT.

This CDR3 is CASSMGQGQETQYF. The CDR3 DNA follows: TGTGCCAGTAGTATGGGGCAGGGGCAAGAGACCCAGTACTTC. The chain links TRBV19 to TRBJ2-5, with D perhaps matching TRBD1 (6 bases). The length of the CDR3 is 14 residues. The germline V gene encodes CDR1 LNHDA and CDR2 SQIVND (reference sequence). V was cut by 3 bases and J by 2 bases, with 10 bases left in between.

In the case of this clone: The junction differs from germline at one of its ends, possibly a read error. The chain is built from TRBV7-8 and TRBJ1-6; D perhaps matches TRBD1 (5 bases). The germline V gene has CDR1 SGHVS and CDR2 FQNEAQ. This CDR3 is built from 17 residues. CDR3 loop: CASSHTPGPSNNSPLHF. Here the CDR3 DNA reads TGTGCCAGCAGCCATACCCCAGGGCCCTCCAATAATTCACCCCTCCACTTT.

This chain links TRBV29-1 with TRBJ2-2, with 10 bases lining up with TRBD2. V lost 6 bases, J lost 0 bases, and 10 bases stayed unmatched. The CDR3 totals 17 residues. Germline values: CDR1 SQVTM, CDR2 ANQGSEA. The CDR3 DNA sequence: TGCAGCGTCGCAGCGGGGGGGCTATTTACGAACACCGGGGAGCTGTTTTTT. The encoded protein is CSVAAGGLFTNTGELFF.